This entry is about one T cell receptor (beta chain). Its specific antigen is unknown. Base qualities are not at hand, and no much larger clone is one base apart. The data were obtained in a study of cytomegalovirus exposure and HLA in healthy donors (dated by TCRdb to the late 2010s). For the wider study: According to an earlier analysis of around 600 of the donors, about 190 million T cells yielded 117 million unique TCR beta sequences and about 300 Gb of sequence data. An early release that covered several hundred HLA-typed donors contained approximately 320 gigabases of sequencing data and some 87 million unique TCR sequences. Among the roughly 400 genotyped donors, more than 70% belonged to the genetic ancestry cluster associated with self-reported Caucasian donors. The study was designed to test whether signatures of past pathogen exposure could be identified by cataloging public T cell receptors. The T cell repertoires of roughly 660 subjects were profiled by immunosequencing and related to cytomegalovirus serostatus. A separate validation cohort of 90 to 150 different subjects was used in addition to the roughly 700-subject first cohort. High-throughput TCR immunosequencing, statistical association of individual TCRs with disease status, and machine learning were combined to predict cytomegalovirus infection status. A later analysis re-analyzed previously published TCR beta repertoires from 666 donors and added high-resolution HLA genotyping to study TCR occurrence patterns. Rather than using new phenotypic data, the later analysis identified candidate immune exposures from TCR beta sequences and from how often those sequences occurred across donors. An earlier analysis of around 580 of the donors used high-throughput TCR beta sequencing to judge whether each TCR beta V gene segment behaved as functional or pseudogenic. Donor age, sex, ethnicity and CMV serostatus were compiled alongside the repertoire data. Genome-wide SNP genotypes for about 65% of the roughly 670 donors were used in a later genetic analysis, which treated that subset as a discovery cohort. Every discovery cohort repertoire had been produced on one sequencing platform. HLA typing included class I and class II loci at four-digit resolution. Typing coverage differed by locus: A, B, C, DRB1 and DQB1 were typed in about 629-640 donors, DQA1 in about 500, DPA1 in over 600, and DPB1 in 400 to 480. Because of strong linkage in the cohort, roughly five DR-DQ haplotypes were treated as single units for association and clustering. Among 300 to 500 genotyped donors of the cohort, an average of roughly 230,000 unique TCR beta nucleotide sequences was sequenced per donor, of which about 19% were non-productive. The paper's findings and limits, for the study overall: Because HLA typing was missing for some donors at each locus, association tests included only the typed subset. A later analysis reported that several top co-occurrence clusters appeared linked to parvovirus B19, influenza, CMV and Epstein-Barr virus. V-gene and J-gene trimming of TCR beta chains was associated with a missense DCLRE1C variant in a later genetic analysis, and the association was replicated in an independent cohort. Most CMV-associated TCR beta chains appeared to be HLA-restricted in a later analysis, and the HLA associations seemed to be driven largely by CMV exposure. In vitro tests confirmed that a few of the cytomegalovirus-associated TCR beta chains recognize cytomegalovirus antigens. According to a later analysis, TCR association rates differed among HLA loci, with DRB1 alleles showing the most associated TCRs and HLA-C alleles showing the fewest. The authors suggested that the approach could potentially be generalized to other disease states and immunological phenotypes. The earlier analysis of 587 of the donors excluded around 17 rarely observed V segments, including chromosome 9 orphons, because counts were too low. The 87-base-pair reads could not distinguish some IMGT-functional V segments, including TRBV6-2 and TRBV6-3, so those segments were excluded. Presence/absence analyses assumed roughly uniform sequencing depth across donors, an assumption that may not hold. According to a later genetic analysis, donors in an Asian-associated ancestry cluster had fewer N-insertions in productive TCRs than the roughly 660-donor mean. Correlated functional status among segregating V segments might reflect linkage disequilibrium, but an unknown experimental factor could not be ruled out. In a later analysis, some 17,000 TCR beta sequences were associated with specific HLA alleles at a false discovery rate of 0.05. The classifier was reported to diagnose cytomegalovirus status with high specificity and sensitivity in both the original and validation cohorts. Assigning TCR associations to individual alleles was difficult when HLA alleles, especially DR and DQ, strongly co-occurred. An earlier analysis of some 560 of the donors showed that most TCR beta V segments appeared in productive rearrangements either about 90% or about 30% of the time, which broadly matched IMGT annotations. A further reported finding was that TCR beta sequences accurately predicted the HLA-A and HLA-B alleles for most subjects in the first cohort. The cohort was sequenced for TCR beta chains only, and without alpha or paired-chain data the features that could be detected were limited. The study gave a list of over 150 TCR beta chains associated with cytomegalovirus. Immune exposure information for the cohort was limited to CMV serostatus. The sequencing pipeline was judged likely to have produced a cluster of highly shared sequence variants as a technical artifact. A later analysis found that HLA-associated TCR beta chains were more clonally expanded and had lower generation probabilities than equally common non-associated chains. Most TCR sequences were seen in very few donors, while some public TCRs were found in many individuals.

The protocol used for the library was the immunoSEQ multiplex PCR assay. For the multiplex PCR, a mixture combining 60 forward primers for TCR Vbeta segments and 13 reverse primers for TCR Jbeta segments was used. A multiplex PCR assay on genomic DNA amplified the CDR3 region of rearranged TCR beta genes. The amplified TCR beta libraries were sequenced on the Illumina HiSeq System as 87-base-pair reads. Regarding the original processing steps: A later analysis counted some 80 million unique TCR beta chains across the 666 repertoires, and some 12 million of these chains were shared by at least two donors. To remove PCR and sequencing errors, raw reads were error-corrected and collapsed into unique sequences using a nearest-neighbor algorithm that merged closely related sequences. Alignment of CDR3 sequences to IMGT reference sequences was used to assign V, D and J gene segments. For a sequence to be retained, a match of at least six nucleotides was required to both a V gene segment and a J gene segment. A rearrangement counted as productive if the CDR3 had no stop codons and remained in frame with V and J, and every other rearrangement counted as non-productive. CDR3 was defined according to IMGT convention as the region running from the second conserved V-encoded cysteine to the conserved J-encoded phenylalanine. In an earlier analysis of more than 550 of the donors, sequences lacking an unambiguous match to a single V gene segment were excluded. An earlier analysis of around 600 of the donors classified V segments as functional when productive rearrangements were above 56.7% and as segregating when the standard deviation between donors was above 5%. A statistical classification framework was built to diagnose cytomegalovirus status from the catalog of TCR beta chain sequences. In a later analysis, TCR nucleotide sequences were compared against IMGT/GENE-DB human TR gene sequences so that V and J genes could be assigned. The TCRdist pipeline was used in a later analysis to assign CDR3 sequences and most-parsimonious VDJ recombination scenarios. In a later analysis, each TCR beta chain was defined by its CDR3 amino acid sequence together with its V-gene family, and reads without a unique V-gene family were excluded. As a way to deal with suspected cross-contamination and a sequencing artifact, a later analysis dropped 592 nucleotide sequences that were highly shared and had low generation probability. For each public chain, a later analysis derived a clonal expansion index from normalized ranks of inferred template counts within each repertoire. In a later analysis, generation probabilities were computed using a VDJ recombination model fitted to out-of-frame rearrangements, and the results were checked against IGoR. A later analysis scored TCR-TCR, TCR-HLA and TCR-CMV co-occurrence with hypergeometric tests, applying a repertoire-size bias correction to TCR pairs. A later analysis estimated false discovery rates by permuting HLA or CMV assignments 20 times. In a later analysis, co-occurring TCRs were grouped using DBSCAN, and TCRdist sequence similarity was added for clustering within HLA-allele-positive subsets. For co-occurrence clustering, repertoires with fewer than 30,000 or more than 120,000 public chains were excluded, along with several repertoires with anomalous nucleotide sharing. What TCRdb holds here is the immuneACCESS table cut down to in-frame rearrangements. Part of the clones is not present; checked against another copy, under half of the missing clones reflect an unresolved V gene, and the others are unexplained. V, J and clone size were drawn from that table, and D and trimming were deduced from the DNA. This sample comprises under 250,000 clones, approximately 79% of them detected only once. The top ten constitute about 1.5% of the sample.

The cohort was made up of about 610 healthy bone marrow donors. All cohort members were sampled while nominally healthy, although unrecorded immune exposures were likely present. The donor tested CMV seronegative and was one of the 352 seronegative cohort members. Every donor gave a peripheral blood sample, and the peripheral blood mononuclear cells from that sample were used for TCR beta sequencing. The Qiagen DNeasy Blood Extraction Kit was used to extract genomic DNA from the blood cell samples. Deletion took 4 bases off V and 2 bases off J, with a span of 12 bases between the germline ends. The CDR3 runs 14 residues from the cysteine to the phenylalanine. The only DNA kept is the CDR3, 42 bases in frame from the first base. From the germline V gene, CDR1 is SGHRS and CDR2 is YFSETQ.

The clonotype comes from a man over 45 in good health and CMV-seronegative. The rearrangement combines TRBV5-1 with TRBJ2-5; TRBD2 is perhaps the D gene, given 6 matching bases. Sample: PBMCs. The nucleotide sequence is given as TGCGCCAGCAGCCTCGGGAGAAGGCAAGAGACCCAGTACTTC. Its protein is CASSLGRRQETQYF.